This T cell receptor (beta chain) was sequenced in a study of type 1 regulatory T cells. Background on the study: An in vitro protocol generated T-allo10, a Tr1-enriched, alloantigen-specific CD4 T cell product.

TCRdb ran MiXCR on the reads and lists one entry per CDR3 protein. Here the sample spans about 24,000 distinct CDR3 sequences, around 77% being singletons. Looked up from germline, CDR1 is DFQATT and CDR2 is SNEGSKA (reference sequence). Germline trimming cut 5 bases from V and 0 bases from J; bases unmatched to any gene: 14. The CDR3 is 18 amino acids. The graft donor-derived T-allo10 cells reportedly recognize host alloantigens, are anergic, and suppress alloantigen-specifically. Of note for this clonotype: As yet, its antigen is unknown.

The TCR comes from a human donor in good health. This chain uses TRBV20-1 with TRBJ2-7; TRBD2 matches 12 bases. The sample taken for sequencing was cultured T cells, either the whole culture or a sorted T cell fraction (not recorded which). Noted subset: Tr1-enriched cell product generated in vitro against host alloantigens. In DNA, the CDR3 is TGCAGTGCTCCTGGAAGGACTAGCGGGGCTACTAGCTCCTACGAGCAGTACTTC. Amino acids: CSAPGRTSGATSSYEQYF.